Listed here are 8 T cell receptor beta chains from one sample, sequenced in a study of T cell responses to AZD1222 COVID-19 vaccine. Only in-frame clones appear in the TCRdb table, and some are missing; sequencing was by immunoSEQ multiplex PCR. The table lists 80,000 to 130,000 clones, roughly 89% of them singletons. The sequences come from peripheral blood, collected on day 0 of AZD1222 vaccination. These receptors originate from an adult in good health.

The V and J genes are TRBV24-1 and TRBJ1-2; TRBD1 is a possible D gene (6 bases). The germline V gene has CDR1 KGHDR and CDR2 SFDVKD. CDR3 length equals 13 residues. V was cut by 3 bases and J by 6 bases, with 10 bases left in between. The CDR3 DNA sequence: TGTGCCACCAGTGATCTCCCAGGGGATGGCTACACCTTC. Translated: CATSDLPGDGYTF.

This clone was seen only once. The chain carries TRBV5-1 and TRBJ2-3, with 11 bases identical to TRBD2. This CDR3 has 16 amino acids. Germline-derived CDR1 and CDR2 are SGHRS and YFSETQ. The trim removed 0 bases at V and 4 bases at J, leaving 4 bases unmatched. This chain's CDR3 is CASSLGSGGAADTQYF. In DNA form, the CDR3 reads TGCGCCAGCAGCTTGGGTAGCGGGGGGGCCGCAGATACGCAGTATTTT.

The CDR3: CASSLGVQDTEAFF. The CDR3 nucleotides read TGTGCCAGCAGCTTGGGAGTGCAGGACACTGAAGCTTTCTTT. This chain uses TRBV11-2 with TRBJ1-1; D not certain. There are 14 residues in the CDR3. Trimming removed 3 bases from V and 3 bases from J, with 11 bases in between. Germline V gene sequence: CDR1 SGHAT, CDR2 FQNNGV.

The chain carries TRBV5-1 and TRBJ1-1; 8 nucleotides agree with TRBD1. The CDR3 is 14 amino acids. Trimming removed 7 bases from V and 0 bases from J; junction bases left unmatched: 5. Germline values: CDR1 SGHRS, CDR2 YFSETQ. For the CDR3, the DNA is TGCGCCAGCGGATCGGGACAGGTGAACACTGAAGCTTTCTTT. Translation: CASGSGQVNTEAFF.

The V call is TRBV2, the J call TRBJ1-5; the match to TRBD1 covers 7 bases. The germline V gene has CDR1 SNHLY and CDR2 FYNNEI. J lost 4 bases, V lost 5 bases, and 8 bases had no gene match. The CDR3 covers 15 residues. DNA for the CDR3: TGTGCCAGCAGTCAGTACAGGGGAGGTAATCAGCCCCAGCATTTT. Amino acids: CASSQYRGGNQPQHF.

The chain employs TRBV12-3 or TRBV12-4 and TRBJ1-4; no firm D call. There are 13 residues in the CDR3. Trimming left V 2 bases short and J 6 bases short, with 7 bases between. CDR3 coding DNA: TGTGCCAGCAGTTTACGGAGGTATGAAAAACTGTTTTTT. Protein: CASSLRRYEKLFF.

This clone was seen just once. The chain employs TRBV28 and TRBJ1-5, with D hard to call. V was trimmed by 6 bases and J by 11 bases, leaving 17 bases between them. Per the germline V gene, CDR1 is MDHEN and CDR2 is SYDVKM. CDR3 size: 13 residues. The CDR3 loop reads CASSWGGISTQHF. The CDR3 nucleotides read TGTGCCAGCAGCTGGGGAGGGATCTCGACCCAGCATTTT. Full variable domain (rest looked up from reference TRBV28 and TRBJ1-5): DVKVTQSSRYLVKRTGEKVFLECVQDMDHENMFWYRQDPGLGLRLIYFSYDVKMKEKGDIPEGYSVSREKKERFSLILESASTNQTSMYLCASSWGGISTQHFGDGTRLSIL.

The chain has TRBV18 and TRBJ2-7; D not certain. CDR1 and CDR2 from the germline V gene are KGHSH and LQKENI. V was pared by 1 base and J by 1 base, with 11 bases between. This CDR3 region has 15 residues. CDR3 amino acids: CASSPLAHSSYEQYF. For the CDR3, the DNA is TGTGCCAGCTCACCACTGGCTCATTCTTCCTACGAGCAGTACTTC.